One sample yielded the 20 T cell receptor beta chains listed below, sequenced in a study of T cells in Graves' hyperthyroidism and ophthalmopathy. The TCR beta CDR3 regions underwent amplification using RNA transcripts as the source. HTBI primers were used for first-round RT-PCR of the TCR CDR3. Each CDR3 protein gets one entry after TCRdb re-called the multiplex PCR reads with MiXCR. Of about 640,000 distinct CDR3 sequences in the sample, approximately 14% were seen once. Sequencing was performed on blood. These receptor sequences come from a woman in her fifties or sixties with Graves' ophthalmopathy.

This clonotype was observed a few times. The J gene is TRBJ2-1, the V gene TRBV7-8; 8 bases match TRBD2. This CDR3 spans 15 amino acids. Germline loops: CDR1 SGHVS, CDR2 FQNEAQ. J gave up 9 bases and V 1 base, and 8 bases lay outside the gene matches. CDR3 sequence reads: CASSLVRAGGTEQFF. In DNA form, the CDR3 reads TGTGCCAGCAGCTTAGTTCGGGCGGGAGGCACTGAGCAGTTCTTC.

The table lists this clonotype with a few counts. The gene calls are TRBV4-3 and TRBJ2-4; either TRBD1 or TRBD2 may supply D (6 bases each). This CDR3 is 16 amino acids long. The V gene's germline CDR1 is LGHNA and CDR2 YSLEER. Trimming pared 3 bases from V and 0 bases from J, leaving 12 bases between. The CDR3 DNA follows: TGCGCCAGCAGCCAGGAGGGACAAATAGCCAAAAACATTCAGTACTTC. Translation: CASSQEGQIAKNIQYF.

The V gene is TRBV20-1, the J gene TRBJ2-2; 7 bases map to TRBD2. V lost 3 bases and J lost 11; bases outside the gene matches: 12. Per the germline V gene, CDR1 is DFQATT and CDR2 is SNEGSKA (reference sequence). CDR3 length: 14 residues. The DNA for the CDR3 is TGCAGTGCTAGTCGGGGGGTCACCCATGCTGAGCTGTTTTTT. This gives the protein CSASRGVTHAELFF.

In this sample, this clonotype turned up many times. The CDR3 region is CASSMTGTTEAFF. The CDR3 DNA follows: TGTGCCAGCAGTATGACAGGGACCACTGAAGCTTTCTTT. J is TRBJ1-1 and V is TRBV6-1, with 7 bases matching TRBD1. The CDR3 totals 13 residues. Germline V lookup: CDR1 MNHNS, CDR2 SASEGT. V lost 5 bases to trimming and J lost 4 bases; unmatched junction nucleotides: 4.

This clonotype was seen ten or more times. J is TRBJ2-1 and V is TRBV28, with 8 bases lining up with TRBD2. Germline CDR1 reads MDHEN; CDR2 reads SYDVKM. The V and J ends lost 3 bases and 5 bases, in that order; junction bases with no gene match: 9. The CDR3 has 16 residues. In DNA, the CDR3 is TGTGCCAGCAGTTTTTTGCGGGAGGAGACACACAATGAGCAGTTCTTC. Residues: CASSFLREETHNEQFF.

This clonotype was seen at least ten times. This chain joins TRBV3-1 and TRBJ1-1; no definite D call. The CDR3 is 14 residues long. V dropped 4 bases and J dropped 0 bases, with 9 bases sitting between them. Germline lookup yields CDR1 LGHDT and CDR2 YNNKEL (reference sequence). CDR3 loop: CASSRGLLNTEAFF. In DNA, the CDR3 is TGTGCCAGCAGCCGAGGCTTATTGAACACTGAAGCTTTCTTT.

This sequence joins TRBV12-3 or TRBV12-4 and TRBJ2-7; D is unresolved. V lost 3 bases to trimming and J lost 1 base, with 13 bases between them. CDR3 length: 15 amino acids. The chain's CDR3 is CASSFELGLSYEQYF. DNA of the CDR3: TGTGCCAGCAGTTTTGAACTCGGATTATCCTACGAGCAGTACTTC.

The sample holds a few counts of this clonotype. This sequence joins TRBV19 and TRBJ2-2; 7 nucleotides match TRBD1. CDR3 length: 17 residues. The V gene's germline CDR1 is LNHDA and CDR2 SQIVND (reference sequence). With 7 bases clipped from V and 0 bases from J, the junction kept 11 bases outside the gene matches. The CDR3 sequence is CASTPVWQGANTGELFF. The DNA of the CDR3 is TGTGCCAGTACCCCTGTATGGCAGGGGGCGAACACCGGGGAGCTGTTTTTT.

This clonotype was seen many times. The CDR3 bases are TGTGCCAGTTCGACCCCGGGGAGAGCCTCCTACGAGCAGTACTTC. Amino acid sequence: CASSTPGRASYEQYF. This chain uses TRBV6-1 with TRBJ2-7; D might be TRBD2 (5 bases). Per the germline V gene, CDR1 is MNHNS and CDR2 is SASEGT. CDR3 length: 15 residues. V was pared by 9 bases and J by 0 bases, with 18 bases between.

The genes are TRBV5-1 and TRBJ2-6; D gene ambiguous. The CDR3 runs to 17 residues. The ends were cut back, 0 bases at V and 4 bases at J, with 14 bases in the middle. The V gene's germline CDR1 is SGHRS and CDR2 YFSETQ. The CDR3 DNA reads as TGCGCCAGCAGCTTGGGCGGCAGATCGCGGGGGGCCAACGTCCTGACTTTC. This encodes CASSLGGRSRGANVLTF.

This clonotype was counted ten times or more. The V gene is TRBV27, the J gene TRBJ2-1; D perhaps matches TRBD2 (5 bases). From germline, CDR1 is MNHEY and CDR2 SMNVEV (reference sequence). CDR3 length equals 15 residues. The V and J ends lost 6 bases and 7 bases respectively, with 19 bases between them. Here the CDR3 DNA reads TGTGCCAGCAGCCGCTTAGGCCGGGGATCGAATGAGCAGTTCTTC. The encoded protein is CASSRLGRGSNEQFF.

The gene calls are TRBV5-1 and TRBJ2-5; D ambiguous. The V and J ends lost 4 bases and 1 base respectively, with 14 bases between them. CDR1 is SGHRS, CDR2 YFSETQ, per germline. The CDR3 is 15 residues long. Here the CDR3 reads CASSPEDAVQETQYF. CDR3 bases: TGCGCCAGCAGCCCCGAGGACGCGGTCCAAGAGACCCAGTACTTC.

In this sample, this clonotype turned up a few times. The chain combines TRBV24-1 with TRBJ2-1; TRBD1 matches at 8 bases. After removal of 0 bases from V and 8 bases from J, the junction contained 5 bases not matched to a gene. This CDR3 comprises 15 residues. Per the germline V gene, CDR1 is KGHDR and CDR2 is SFDVKD. In DNA, the CDR3 is TGTGCCACCAGTGATTTGAAGACAGGGGCCCATGAGCAGTTCTTC. Residues: CATSDLKTGAHEQFF.

This clonotype was seen a few times. This chain links TRBV7-9 with TRBJ2-5; D possibly corresponds to TRBD1 (5 bases). The CDR3 runs 16 residues. Germline lookup yields CDR1 SEHNR and CDR2 FQNEAQ (reference sequence). Trimming left V 0 bases short and J 4 bases short, with 15 bases between. The CDR3 here is CASSLASRWGSETQYF. Written as DNA, the CDR3 is TGTGCCAGCAGCTTAGCCAGCAGGTGGGGCTCAGAGACCCAGTACTTC.

This clonotype was seen repeatedly, ten times or more. The chain uses TRBV20-1 and TRBJ2-7, with 10 bases that match TRBD2. The CDR3 sequence is 13 residues long. After removal of 8 bases from V and 5 bases from J, the junction contained 9 bases not matched to a gene. Germline V CDR1 and CDR2: DFQATT, SNEGSKA (reference sequence). CDR3 sequence (DNA): TGCAGTCAAGGAGCGGGAGGGAGGAACGAGCAGTACTTC. As protein: CSQGAGGRNEQYF.

The rearrangement joins TRBV19 to TRBJ2-1; D remains ambiguous. V was pared by 3 bases and J by 2 bases, with 14 bases between. The CDR3 has 16 residues. Looked up from germline, CDR1 is LNHDA and CDR2 is SQIVND (reference sequence). CDR3 sequence: CASSIPARPPYNEQFF. The DNA of the CDR3 is TGTGCCAGTAGTATTCCTGCGCGCCCGCCCTACAATGAGCAGTTCTTC.

This clonotype was detected once. CDR3 DNA: TGTGCCTGGACAGGGGGCGGACAGCCCCAGCATTTT. Translating gives CAWTGGGQPQHF. The chain couples TRBV30 to TRBJ1-5; TRBD1 aligns across 8 bases. The CDR3 runs to 12 residues. Germline V gene sequence: CDR1 GTSNPN, CDR2 SVGIG (reference sequence). Trimming cost V 4 bases and J 7 bases; bases outside gene matches: 3.

The DNA for the CDR3 is TGTGCCAGTAGTCCCCGAAAGGCCGACAACGTCCTGACTTTC. Its translation is CASSPRKADNVLTF. This chain links TRBV19 with TRBJ2-6; no definite D call. The germline CDR1 and CDR2 sequences are LNHDA and SQIVND (reference sequence). The CDR3 contains 14 residues. Trimming removed 5 bases from V and 9 bases from J, with 14 bases in between.

This clonotype came up many times. The genes are TRBV7-9 and TRBJ2-1, with TRBD2 matching over 12 bases. The germline gives CDR1 SEHNR, CDR2 FQNEAQ (reference sequence). Trimming removed 5 bases from V and 8 bases from J; junction bases left unmatched: 7. The length of the CDR3 is 15 residues. Here the CDR3 DNA reads TGTGCCAGCAGCCCGGCTAGCGGGAGGGTGGATGAGCAGTTCTTC. It specifies CASSPASGRVDEQFF.

The sample holds one count of this clonotype. The chain employs TRBV10-1 and TRBJ2-7; D possibly uses TRBD1 or TRBD2 (5 bases each). The CDR3 loop spans 13 amino acids. V was shortened by 6 bases and J by 5 bases, with 14 bases between the two germline ends. The germline V gene has CDR1 WNHNN and CDR2 SYGVQD (reference sequence). The CDR3 bases are TGCGCCAGCAGCTTCAGTATGGGGGACGAGCAGTACTTC. Protein product: CASSFSMGDEQYF.